These 20 T cell receptor beta chains were all obtained from the same sample, sequenced in a study of T cell repertoires in cytomegalovirus infection. Their antigens are not known. TCRdb ran MiXCR on the reads and lists one entry per CDR3 protein. The sample includes about 920,000 distinct CDR3 sequences, approximately 31% of them seen just once. Here the sequenced sample was cultured CD8+ T cells from PBMCs, taken from culture after CMV antigen stimulation. The receptors were gathered from a human donor in good health (CMV status not recorded). Some clones in this sample may be carry-over from other donors' samples.

This clonotype appeared once. The J gene is TRBJ2-1, the V gene TRBV12-3 or TRBV12-4; tentative D call: TRBD2 (7 bases). The CDR3 runs 20 residues. Trimming removed 7 bases from V and 2 bases from J, with 30 bases in between. CDR3 region: CASTPPSGGGPALPYNEQFF. In nucleotides, the CDR3 is TGTGCCAGCACCCCTCCTTCTGGGGGGGGGCCAGCCCTTCCCTACAATGAGCAGTTCTTC.

The chain combines TRBV2 with TRBJ1-4; no firm D call. Germline V gene data show CDR1 as SNHLY and CDR2 as FYNNEI. This CDR3 spans 11 amino acids. The V and J ends lost 6 bases and 7 bases respectively, with 6 bases between them. CDR3 bases: TGTGCCAGCAGAGGTCTTGAAAAACTGTTTTTT. Translation gives CASRGLEKLFF. The variable domain in full, with the rest retrieved from reference TRBV2 and TRBJ1-4, is EPEVTQTPSHQVTQMGQEVILRCVPISNHLYFYWYRQILGQKVEFLVSFYNNEISEKSEIFDDQFSVERPDGSNFTLKIRSTKLEDSAMYFCASRGLEKLFFGSGTQLSVL.

The V and J genes are TRBV6-2 or TRBV6-3 and TRBJ1-5; tentatively, D is TRBD1 (6 bases). The CDR3 consists of 15 residues. The V end was cut by 4 bases, the J end by 5 bases, with 15 bases between. CDR1 is MNHEY, CDR2 SVGEGT, per germline. DNA for the CDR3: TGTGCCAGCAGTTTGGGGGCAATAGGGTATCAGCCCCAGCATTTT. It yields the protein CASSLGAIGYQPQHF.

This clonotype was observed many times. This sequence joins TRBV7-6 and TRBJ2-3; 11 nucleotides agree with TRBD2. The CDR3 has 18 residues. The V gene's germline CDR1 is SGHVS and CDR2 FNYEAQ. V lost 3 bases, J lost 2 bases, and 10 bases stayed unmatched. Here the CDR3 reads CASSLRVAGGLDTDTQYF. The CDR3 DNA is TGTGCCAGCAGCTTGAGAGTAGCGGGGGGGCTCGACACAGATACGCAGTATTTT.

This clonotype appeared a few times. The rearrangement uses TRBV14 and TRBJ1-2, with TRBD1 matching over 7 bases. There are 16 residues in the CDR3. The germline V gene encodes CDR1 SGHDN and CDR2 FVKESK. V lost 4 bases to trimming and J lost 4 bases; unmatched junction nucleotides: 12. The CDR3 bases are TGTGCCAGCAGCCTCAGCTTACAGGGGATGGGCTATGGCTACACCTTC. Its translation: CASSLSLQGMGYGYTF. Complete variable domain (other parts from reference TRBV14 and TRBJ1-2): EAGVTQFPSHSVIEKGQTVTLRCDPISGHDNLYWYRRVMGKEIKFLLHFVKESKQDESGMPNNRFLAERTGGTYSTLKVQPAELEDSGVYFCASSLSLQGMGYGYTFGSGTRLTVV.

The chain joins TRBV15 to TRBJ2-5, with TRBD2 identical over 7 bases. Germline V gives CDR1 LNHNV, CDR2 YYDKDF (reference sequence). There are 12 residues in the CDR3. The V segment lost 6 bases and the J segment 7 bases; nucleotides outside the gene matches: 5. As DNA, the CDR3 is TGTGCCACCAGGACTAGCCCCGGGACCCAGTACTTC. As protein: CATRTSPGTQYF.

The V gene is TRBV28, the J gene TRBJ1-5; D gene unclear. The CDR3 spans 15 residues. With 3 bases removed from V and 0 bases from J, the gap between germline ends came to 9 bases. In germline, CDR1 is MDHEN, CDR2 SYDVKM. For the CDR3, the DNA is TGTGCCAGCAGTTTTATTCAGGATAGCAATCAGCCCCAGCATTTT. This translates into CASSFIQDSNQPQHF.

The chain employs TRBV29-1 and TRBJ1-2; TRBD1 is a possible D gene (5 bases). This CDR3 contains 13 residues. V was cut by 3 bases and J by 5 bases, with 13 bases left in between. Germline lookup yields CDR1 SQVTM and CDR2 ANQGSEA. The CDR3 loop reads CSVESGTEYGYTF. The CDR3 region has the DNA TGCAGCGTTGAGAGCGGGACGGAGTATGGCTACACCTTC.

V gene TRBV6-1 combines with J gene TRBJ1-2; tentative D call: TRBD1 (5 bases). Germline CDR1 reads MNHNS; CDR2 reads SASEGT. Trimming removed 6 bases at V and 0 bases at J, with 17 bases between. The CDR3 sequence is 16 residues long. CDR3 in amino acids: CASRLDTGLANYGYTF. Written as DNA, the CDR3 is TGTGCCAGCAGACTCGACACAGGCCTCGCTAACTATGGCTACACCTTC.

The chain joins TRBV7-9 to TRBJ2-7; 7 bases are a match to TRBD1. J lost 4 bases, V lost 7 bases, and 10 bases had no gene match. The CDR3 has 14 amino acids. Germline CDR1 SEHNR, CDR2 FQNEAQ (reference sequence). The CDR3 loop reads CASTYYGTEYEQYF. As DNA, the CDR3 is TGTGCCAGCACCTACTATGGGACAGAATACGAGCAGTACTTC.

In regard to this clonotype: A junction end diverges from the germline sequence, so it may reflect a read error. The chain is built from TRBV7-6 and TRBJ2-1; 8 bases align to TRBD2. Germline CDR1 is SGHVS and CDR2 is FNYEAQ. The CDR3 spans 17 residues. CDR3 in amino acids: CASSLGFSGLEAGEQFF. The CDR3 DNA follows: TGTGCTAGCAGCTTAGGTTTCTCGGGACTAGAGGCTGGGGAGCAGTTCTTC.

This sequence joins TRBV5-8 and TRBJ2-5; D not certain. The CDR3 contains 16 residues. Germline V lookup: CDR1 SGHTS, CDR2 YDEGEE. V lost 0 bases and J lost 1, with 13 bases in between. The CDR3 region has the DNA TGTGCCAGCAGCTTGGAATCCCTAATCCTCCAAGAGACCCAGTACTTC. It encodes CASSLESLILQETQYF.

This clonotype has more than one count but fewer than ten. The chain links TRBV5-1 to TRBJ1-2; 9 positions match TRBD1. Germline V gene lookup returns CDR1 SGHRS and CDR2 YFSETQ. Germline trimming cut 3 bases from V and 3 bases from J; bases unmatched to any gene: 6. The CDR3 totals 15 residues. The DNA for the CDR3 is TGCGCCAGCAGCTATACAGGGGGCATTGACTATGGCTACACCTTC. The encoded protein is CASSYTGGIDYGYTF.

This rearrangement joins TRBV27 to TRBJ2-1; D is unresolved. The germline CDR1 and CDR2 sequences are MNHEY and SMNVEV (reference sequence). V was clipped by 9 bases and J by 0 bases, with 21 bases between them. The CDR3 spans 17 residues. Written as DNA, the CDR3 is TGTGCCAGTCATGCTGGGGTAGGATCAAGCTCCTACAATGAGCAGTTCTTC. Its protein is CASHAGVGSSSYNEQFF.

The chain is built from TRBV28 and TRBJ2-3; 7 nucleotides agree with TRBD1. Germline CDR1 reads MDHEN; CDR2 reads SYDVKM. The CDR3 spans 14 residues. V lost 7 bases, J lost 2 bases, and 6 bases stayed unmatched. The CDR3 protein is CASNWDSYTDTQYF. Written as DNA, the CDR3 is TGTGCCAGCAACTGGGACAGCTACACAGATACGCAGTATTTT.

The rearrangement joins TRBV6-2 or TRBV6-3 to TRBJ2-3; D may be TRBD2 (5 bases). V dropped 6 bases and J dropped 0 bases, with 13 bases sitting between them. The CDR3 has 15 amino acids. The germline gives CDR1 MNHEY, CDR2 SVGEGT. CDR3 DNA sequence: TGTGCCAGCAGAACGTTGACTACTAGCACAGATACGCAGTATTTT. It codes for CASRTLTTSTDTQYF.

V is TRBV3-1 and J is TRBJ2-2; D uncertain. The length of the CDR3 is 18 residues. The germline gives CDR1 LGHDT, CDR2 YNNKEL (reference sequence). With 3 bases removed from V and 0 bases from J, the gap between germline ends came to 17 bases. CDR3 sequence (DNA): TGTGCCAGCAGCCAGACCTACTTAGCAGCGACGAACACCGGGGAGCTGTTTTTT. It encodes CASSQTYLAATNTGELFF.

V usage is TRBV6-6 and J usage is TRBJ2-3; D unclear. In germline, CDR1 is MNHNY, CDR2 SVGAGI (reference sequence). Trimming shortened V by 4 bases and J by 5 bases, and 19 bases separated the two germline ends. CDR3 length: 16 amino acids. This chain's CDR3 is CASSSPPEDLGDTQYF. The CDR3 coding sequence is TGTGCCAGCAGTTCCCCCCCTGAGGACCTTGGAGATACGCAGTATTTT.

The chain combines TRBV27 with TRBJ2-5, with 8 positions matching TRBD2. J lost 5 bases, V lost 4 bases, and 6 bases had no gene match. CDR1 is MNHEY and CDR2 is SMNVEV in the germline V gene (reference sequence). The CDR3 consists of 14 residues. The CDR3 reads CASSWSGGDETQYF. The DNA of the CDR3 is TGTGCCAGCAGTTGGAGCGGGGGAGACGAGACCCAGTACTTC.

V and J are TRBV10-2 and TRBJ2-1; the D gene could be TRBD1 or TRBD2 (6 bases each). The CDR3 is made up of 17 amino acids. Between the trimmed V and J ends, which lost 0 bases and 4 bases, there was a span of 16 bases. Germline assignment: CDR1 WSHSY and CDR2 SAAADI. CDR3 region: CASSESWGADLYNEQFF. The CDR3 DNA reads TGCGCCAGCAGTGAGTCGTGGGGGGCGGACCTATACAATGAGCAGTTCTTC.